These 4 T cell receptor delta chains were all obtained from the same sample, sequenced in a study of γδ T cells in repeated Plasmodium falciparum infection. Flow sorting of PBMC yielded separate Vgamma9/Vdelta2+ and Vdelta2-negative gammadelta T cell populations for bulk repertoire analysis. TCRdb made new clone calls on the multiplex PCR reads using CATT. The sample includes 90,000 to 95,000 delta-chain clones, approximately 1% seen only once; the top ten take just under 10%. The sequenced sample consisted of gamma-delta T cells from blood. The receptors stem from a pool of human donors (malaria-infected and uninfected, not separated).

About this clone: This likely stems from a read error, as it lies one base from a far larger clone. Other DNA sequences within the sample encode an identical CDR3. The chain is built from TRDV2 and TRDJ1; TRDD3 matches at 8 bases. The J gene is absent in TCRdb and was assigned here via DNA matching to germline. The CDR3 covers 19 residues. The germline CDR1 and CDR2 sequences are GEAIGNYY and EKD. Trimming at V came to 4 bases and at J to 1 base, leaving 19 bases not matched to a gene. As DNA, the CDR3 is TGTGCCTGTGATACCTCGTACTGGGGGCCTAAAAAAGTCACCGATAAACTCATCTTT. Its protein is CACDTSYWGPKKVTDKLIF.

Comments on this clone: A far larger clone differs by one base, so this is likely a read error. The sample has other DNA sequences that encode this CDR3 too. In nucleotides, the CDR3 is TGTGCTCTTGGGGGATGGTATTGGGGGATACCCGGCCCGTCCGATAAACTCATCTTT. Its translation: CALGGWYWGIPGPSDKLIF. The V and J genes are TRDV1 and TRDJ1; 10 bases are a match to TRDD3. Here the J gene came from matching the DNA to germline, since TCRdb omits it. The CDR3 spans 19 residues. V shed 4 bases and J 3 bases; nucleotides not matched to a gene: 17. Germline values: CDR1 TSWWSYY, CDR2 QGS.

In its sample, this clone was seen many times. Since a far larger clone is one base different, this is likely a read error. CDR3 in amino acids: CALGMFPSKLIF. As DNA, the CDR3 is TGTGCTCTTGGGATGTTTCCTTCTAAACTCATCTTT. The V call is TRDV1, the J call TRDJ1; tentatively, D is TRDD2 (5 bases). The V end lost 5 bases, the J end lost 7 bases, and 11 bases lay between the germline ends. The CDR3 spans 12 residues. Germline CDR1 is TSWWSYY and CDR2 is QGS.

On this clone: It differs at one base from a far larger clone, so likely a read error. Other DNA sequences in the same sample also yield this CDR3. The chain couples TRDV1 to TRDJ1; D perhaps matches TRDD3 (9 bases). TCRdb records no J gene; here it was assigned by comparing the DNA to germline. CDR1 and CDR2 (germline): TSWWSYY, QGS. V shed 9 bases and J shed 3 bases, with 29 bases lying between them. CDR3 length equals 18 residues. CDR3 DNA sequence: TGTGCTCTCGCTAAGGGCCTTCCTAAAGGGGGATACCCCGATAAACTCATCTTT. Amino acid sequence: CALAKGLPKGGYPDKLIF.